The TCR beta chain under discussion was sequenced for a study of blood T cell repertoires in COVID-19. At the level of the study: COVID-19 samples collected from the United States, Italy and Spain covered acute and convalescent phases. In each case, the material was cDNA or gDNA derived from T cells, B-cell-depleted T cells, or PBMCs.

CDR3 length: 16 amino acids. Germline CDR1 is SGDLS and CDR2 is YYNGEE. V trimming: 0 bases; J trimming: 5 bases; junction bases outside the gene matches: 5. Original processing notes: Reference gene primer amplification gave estimated nucleated cell counts. Only in-frame clones appear in the TCRdb table, and some are missing; sequencing was by immunoSEQ multiplex PCR. The V and J calls and the clone size are those of that table, but D and trimming were determined from the DNA. The sample holds fewer than 180,000 clones, about 85% seen once. The TCR originated in a woman in her fifties or sixties with active or convalescent COVID-19. This chain joins TRBV9 and TRBJ2-5; TRBD2 aligns across 12 bases. The sample was peripheral blood. CDR3 DNA sequence: TGTGCCAGCAGCGTAGGGGCTAGCGGGGGGGCGGAGACCCAGTACTTC. Translated: CASSVGASGGAETQYF.